These T cell receptor beta chains were read from a single sample in a study of PD-1 blockade in classical Hodgkin lymphoma. Assay: immunoSEQ multiplex PCR; the TCRdb copy retains only in-frame clones and omits some. The repertoire holds 38,000 or so clones, with approximately 69% as singletons. Sequences were derived from peripheral blood mononuclear cells (PBMCs), sampled before the second cycle of nivolumab. The receptor set was obtained from a human donor with classical Hodgkin lymphoma. CDR3s include the opening cysteine and the closing phenylalanine or tryptophan. The D gene is left open where the match is weak. Clone size appears in some rows only: once, few, many, or a class for an expanded clone.

v_call	j_call	cdr3_length	clone_size	d_call	cdr3_nt	cdr3_aa
TRBV21-1	TRBJ2-7	16	-	-	TGTGCCAGCAGCAAAGGACAGGGTCTTCCTTACTACGAGCAGTACTTC	CASSKGQGLPYYEQYF
TRBV5-1	TRBJ2-1	18	-	TRBD2	TGCGCCAGCAGCTTAGGCCGACTAGCGGGACTGGCGGCAAATGAGCAGTTCTTC	CASSLGRLAGLAANEQFF
TRBV7-2	TRBJ2-1	14	-	TRBD2	TGTGCCAGCACCCGCCTAGCGGGTCGCAATGAGCAGTTCTTC	CASTRLAGRNEQFF
TRBV4-1	TRBJ2-1	15	few	-	TGCGCCAGCAGCCAAGGGGGGGCGTTCAACAATGAGCAGTTCTTC	CASSQGGAFNNEQFF
TRBV5-5	TRBJ1-5	16	medium-sized	-	TGTGCCAGCAGCTTGGGGGTCTGGGCGGGCAATCAGCCCCAGCATTTT	CASSLGVWAGNQPQHF
TRBV27	TRBJ1-4	15	-	-	TGTGCCAGCAGTTCCCTGGCAGTTGTTAATGAAAAACTGTTTTTT	CASSSLAVVNEKLFF
TRBV19	TRBJ2-3	17	-	TRBD2	TGTGCCAGTAGTAAGGCTAGCGGGAGAGGGCGCACAGATACGCAGTATTTT	CASSKASGRGRTDTQYF
TRBV7-2	TRBJ1-1	14	-	TRBD1	TGTGCCAGCAGCTGGGGACAGCTGAACACTGAAGCTTTCTTT	CASSWGQLNTEAFF
TRBV4-3	TRBJ2-7	16	once	TRBD2	TGCGCCAGCAGCCAAGCCCAGACTAGCGGTTCCTACGAGCAGTACTTC	CASSQAQTSGSYEQYF
TRBV7-2	TRBJ1-2	13	many	-	TGTGCCAGCAGCTTAAGCCGCCTCGATGGCTACACCTTC	CASSLSRLDGYTF
TRBV28	TRBJ1-1	14	-	TRBD1	TGTGCCAGTATAGAACAGGGGAGAAGCACTGAAGCTTTCTTT	CASIEQGRSTEAFF
TRBV6-5	TRBJ1-3	15	-	-	TGTGCCAGCGCTCAGGGGACCCGGGGAGGAAACACCATATATTTT	CASAQGTRGGNTIYF
TRBV7-2	TRBJ2-7	14	-	-	TGTGCCAGCAGCAGACTACCTCGAGCCTACGAGCAGTACTTC	CASSRLPRAYEQYF
TRBV19	TRBJ1-6	14	few	TRBD1	TGTGCCAGTAGTTACAGGGGGCTGGGTTCACCCCTCCACTTT	CASSYRGLGSPLHF
TRBV6-5	TRBJ1-5	14	-	-	TGTGCCAGCCGACTAGGGGTAAGCAATCAGCCCCAGCATTTT	CASRLGVSNQPQHF
TRBV15	TRBJ2-4	15	once	TRBD2	TGTGCCACCAGCGGCGGACTAGCGGGGAGATTTGTTCAGTACTTC	CATSGGLAGRFVQYF
TRBV4-2	TRBJ1-5	13	-	-	TGTGCCAGCAGCCAGCGACGGAATCAGCCCCAGCATTTT	CASSQRRNQPQHF
TRBV6-1	TRBJ2-7	11	once	-	TGTGCCAGCAGTGGACAAGTGGAGCAGTACTTC	CASSGQVEQYF
TRBV5-1	TRBJ1-2	13	few	TRBD1	TGCGCCAGCAGCTGGGACAGGAACTATGGCTACACCTTC	CASSWDRNYGYTF
TRBV5-1	TRBJ2-2	18	-	TRBD2	TGCGCCAGCAGCCTACCCCTACGGACTAGCGCAACACTCGGGGAGCTGTTTTTT	CASSLPLRTSATLGELFF
TRBV10-3	TRBJ1-2	12	-	TRBD1	TGTGCCGTCAGGGGGCTTCGAGATGGCTACACCTTC	CAVRGLRDGYTF
TRBV2	TRBJ1-1	13	few	-	TGTGCCACCCAGACATCCCCGGACACTGAAGCTTTCTTT	CATQTSPDTEAFF
TRBV30	TRBJ2-3	14	-	TRBD1	TGTGCCTGGAGCCGGGACAGCTACACAGATACGCAGTATTTT	CAWSRDSYTDTQYF
TRBV6-6	TRBJ2-7	15	once	TRBD1	TGTGCCAGCAGTTATACAGGGGTCTCTACCTACGAGCAGTACTTC	CASSYTGVSTYEQYF
TRBV21-1	TRBJ2-5	15	-	-	TGTGCCAGCAACCTTGGAGGGGGCTTTGGAGAGACCCAGTACTTC	CASNLGGGFGETQYF
TRBV19	TRBJ2-7	14	few	-	TGTGCCAGTAGTATGGCAGGGAACTCCTACGAGCAGTACTTC	CASSMAGNSYEQYF
TRBV7-9	TRBJ1-5	16	-	TRBD1	TGTGCCAGCAGCTTAGACGTAGGACAGGTCGTTCAGCCCCAGCATTTT	CASSLDVGQVVQPQHF
TRBV13	TRBJ1-5	13	few	-	TGTGCCAGCAGCTTCGGTATCAATCAGCCCCAGCATTTT	CASSFGINQPQHF
TRBV19	TRBJ2-1	15	few	TRBD2	TGTGCCAGTAGTATAGCGGGAGGCTCCTACAATGAGCAGTTCTTC	CASSIAGGSYNEQFF
TRBV7-2	TRBJ2-1	16	-	-	TGTGCCAGCAGCCAATCTCTACGGGGGGCATACAATGAGCAGTTCTTC	CASSQSLRGAYNEQFF
TRBV27	TRBJ1-2	14	-	TRBD1	TGTGCCAGCAGTTTACAGGGGGTAGGCTATGGCTACACCTTC	CASSLQGVGYGYTF
TRBV18	TRBJ2-1	17	few	TRBD2	TGTGCCAGCTCACCATTCTTAGCGGGAGGGTCCTACAATGAGCAGTTCTTC	CASSPFLAGGSYNEQFF
TRBV11-3	TRBJ2-7	14	medium-sized	-	TGTGCCAGCAGTCGGACAGATAGCTCCTACGAGCAGTACTTC	CASSRTDSSYEQYF
TRBV9	TRBJ2-2	15	-	-	TGTGCCAGCAGCGTAAGAGTGGGGGTGCCCGGGGAGCTGTTTTTT	CASSVRVGVPGELFF
TRBV7-9	TRBJ1-1	13	-	-	TGTGCCAGCAGCACGCGGGGGAACACTGAAGCTTTCTTT	CASSTRGNTEAFF
TRBV7-2	TRBJ2-1	17	-	-	TGTGCCAGCAGACTAAGGTTGTGGACAACGGAAAATGAGGAGCAGTTCTTC	CASRLRLWTTENEEQFF
TRBV7-9	TRBJ2-2	15	-	TRBD2	TGTGCCAGCAGCTTGGGGACTATGGGCACCGGGGAGCTGTTTTTT	CASSLGTMGTGELFF
TRBV7-9	TRBJ1-1	13	few	-	TGTGCCAGCAGCTCAGGGCCGAACACTGAAGCTTTCTTT	CASSSGPNTEAFF
TRBV6-6	TRBJ1-2	16	few	TRBD1	TGTGCCAGCAGTATAGGCCCGGGACAGGGTAATGATGGCTACACCTTC	CASSIGPGQGNDGYTF
TRBV28	TRBJ1-5	15	-	-	TGTGCCAGCAGTTTATCGGGGTTAATAGGTCAGCCCCAGCATTTT	CASSLSGLIGQPQHF
TRBV28	TRBJ2-2	19	-	TRBD2	TGTGCCAGCAGACGGACAGGGGCGGGACTAGCGGGAGTAACCGGGGAGCTGTTTTTT	CASRRTGAGLAGVTGELFF
TRBV10-3	TRBJ2-3	14	-	TRBD1	TGTGCCACCCACCTGGGACAGTTCACAGATACGCAGTATTTT	CATHLGQFTDTQYF
TRBV11-2	TRBJ1-1	14	-	-	TGTGCCAGCAGCCCGCGACTGGGGAACACTGAAGCTTTCTTT	CASSPRLGNTEAFF
TRBV5-1	TRBJ2-5	12	-	-	TGCGCCAGCAGGTACGACCAAGAGACCCAGTACTTC	CASRYDQETQYF
TRBV6-5	TRBJ2-1	13	-	-	TGTGCCAGCAGTTACCTTCCACCCCATGAGCAGTTCTTC	CASSYLPPHEQFF
TRBV5-6	TRBJ1-4	15	-	-	TGTGCCAGCAGCTTGGAAGGCACGCCCAATGAAAAACTGTTTTTT	CASSLEGTPNEKLFF
TRBV27	TRBJ2-2	11	once	-	TGTGCCAGCAAGGGCCTCGGGGAGCTGTTTTTT	CASKGLGELFF
TRBV7-2	TRBJ2-7	12	-	-	TGTGCCAGCAGCTTCCAGGGACGGGAGCAGTACTTC	CASSFQGREQYF
TRBV25-1	TRBJ2-2	16	once	-	TGTGCCAGCAGTGACAATTTGAGAGGCCGCACCGGGGAGCTGTTTTTT	CASSDNLRGRTGELFF
TRBV2	TRBJ2-3	15	-	TRBD2	TGTGCCAGCAGTTTCGCTAGCGGGGGGGCCAAAACGCAGTATTTT	CASSFASGGAKTQYF
TRBV27	TRBJ1-2	13	-	TRBD1	TGTGCCAGCAGACGACAGGGGGACTATGGCTACACCTTC	CASRRQGDYGYTF
TRBV6-5	TRBJ2-1	15	-	TRBD1	TGTGCCAGCAGTTACCCAGGGGCAGGGGGCAATGAGCAGTTCTTC	CASSYPGAGGNEQFF
TRBV4-3	TRBJ1-2	16	-	-	TGCGCCAGCAGCCGCCAATCCGTGGGAGGGTCCGGTGGCTACACCTTC	CASSRQSVGGSGGYTF
TRBV2	TRBJ1-1	16	-	-	TGTGCCAGCAGTGAATCGGGGGCCAGGGTAGGCACTGAAGCTTTCTTT	CASSESGARVGTEAFF
TRBV9	TRBJ2-1	16	few	-	TGTGCCAGCAGCGTAGGGCAAGCAAGCTCCTACAATGAGCAGTTCTTC	CASSVGQASSYNEQFF
TRBV18	TRBJ2-5	12	-	-	TGTGCCAGCTCACCGGAGGGAGAGACCCAGTACTTC	CASSPEGETQYF
TRBV7-2	TRBJ2-5	13	-	-	TGTGCCAGCAGCTTAGGTCCCCAAGAGACCCAGTACTTC	CASSLGPQETQYF
TRBV5-1	TRBJ2-2	15	-	TRBD1	TGCGCCAGCAGACGGACAGGACGCAACACCGGGGAGCTGTTTTTT	CASRRTGRNTGELFF
TRBV4-2	TRBJ2-3	18	-	TRBD2	TGTGCCAGCAGCCAAGATAGGGCTAGCGGGGGGAGGGCAGGTACGCAGTATTTT	CASSQDRASGGRAGTQYF
TRBV5-4	TRBJ2-7	13	-	-	TGTGCCAGCAGTCAGACAGGTTCCTACGAGCAGTACTTC	CASSQTGSYEQYF